Listed below are T cell receptor beta chains from one sample, sequenced in a study of blood T cell repertoires in COVID-19. Some clones are missing from TCRdb's copy, which holds only in-frame ones; the method was immunoSEQ multiplex PCR. The profile shows over 350,000 clones, roughly nine tenths of them singletons. The specimen sequenced was PBMCs or T cells enriched from blood (not recorded which). The receptors were gathered from a woman under 30 with acute COVID-19. The CDR3 runs from the conserved cysteine through the conserved F or W.

j_gene | v_gene | CDR3aa
TRBJ2-2 | TRBV3-1/TRBV3-2 | CASSRSSNTGELFF
TRBJ2-7 | TRBV5-6 | CASSLYAGGGEQYF
TRBJ1-1 | TRBV6-5 | CASRTGRRGAFF
TRBJ2-2 | TRBV9 | CASSVGGQLTGELFF
TRBJ2-3 | TRBV19 | CASSMRISDTQYF
TRBJ1-5 | TRBV2 | CASKGQINQPQHF
TRBJ2-3 | TRBV24-1 | CATSSVGLFSTDTQYF
TRBJ1-5 | TRBV5-1 | CASSLDRDQPQHF
TRBJ1-1 | TRBV27 | CASGQDTEAFF
TRBJ1-2 | TRBV6-5 | CASSYSPYYGYTF
TRBJ1-2 | TRBV19 | CASSTQQGPQGSYTF
TRBJ1-2 | TRBV7-2 | CASSMAGSGYGYTF
TRBJ2-3 | TRBV7-6 | CASSLVTSGLSTDTQYF
TRBJ1-4 | TRBV6-2/TRBV6-3 | CASSSVPPTEKLFF
TRBJ2-5 | TRBV29-1 | CSVGRGSETQYF
TRBJ2-5 | TRBV7-2 | CASSLPGLVSETQYF
TRBJ1-2 | TRBV4-2 | CASSQDWAETRIGYTF
TRBJ2-6 | TRBV7-6 | CASSLEGAGANVLTF
TRBJ2-2 | TRBV14 | CASSQFRTGIISGELFF
TRBJ2-7 | TRBV11-2 | CASSLGSSYEQYF
TRBJ1-2 | TRBV2 | CASRSTGGAGYGYTF
TRBJ2-5 | TRBV25-1 | CASSEEGVKETQYF
TRBJ1-5 | TRBV6-5 | CASSQGQGRNQPQHF
TRBJ2-2 | TRBV5-1 | CASSLGYRGTSGELFF
TRBJ2-7 | TRBV7-9 | CASRYGTGTSGYEQYF
TRBJ1-3 | TRBV9 | CASSVGGETGNTIYF
TRBJ1-5 | TRBV28 | CASSFVPGDPLSRNQPQHF
TRBJ1-6 | TRBV19 | CASSLTSRGTNSPLHF
TRBJ1-2 | TRBV15 | CATSRTGGDYGYTF
TRBJ2-1 | TRBV9 | CASSVGLNTYNEQFF
TRBJ2-3 | TRBV27 | CASSFQRETGTDTQYF